This T cell receptor beta chain stems from a study of circulating and synovial CD4+ cells in juvenile arthritis. Findings of the study overall: Bulk blood CD4 samples held at least an order of magnitude more or fewer genomes than CPL. Diversity here was lower than in bulk blood CD4 cells. Vbeta family usage analysis did not detect the pathogenic-like versus bulk difference.

Patients with active juvenile idiopathic arthritis donated these samples. Assay used: immunoSEQ multiplex PCR; TCRdb lists only in-frame clones, some missing. The repertoire holds some 35,000 clones, with around 95% as singletons. This CDR3 has 15 amino acids. Trimming pared 0 bases from V and 4 bases from J, leaving 12 bases between. CDR1 is LGHNA and CDR2 is YSLEER in the germline V gene. For this clone: The antigen remains undetermined.

The sequenced material came from CD4+ T cells from blood. J is TRBJ1-2 and V is TRBV4-3; no definite D call. The TCR originated in a human donor with juvenile idiopathic arthritis. For the CDR3, the DNA is TGCGCCAGCAGCCAAGAAGAGGGAAAAGGCTATGGCTACACCTTC. Amino acids: CASSQEEGKGYGYTF.